The 20 T cell receptor beta chains below come from one sample, sequenced in a study of T cells in Graves' hyperthyroidism and ophthalmopathy. Using RNA transcripts as the source, TCR beta CDR3 regions were amplified. TCR CDR3 regions were first amplified by RT-PCR with HTBI primers. In TCRdb, the multiplex PCR reads were re-called with MiXCR into one record per CDR3 protein. The sample yields about 580,000 distinct CDR3 sequences, about 43% seen once. The specimen sequenced was peripheral blood or thyroid tissue (not recorded which). Every receptor here comes from a woman under 30 with Graves' hyperthyroidism.

This clonotype was counted a few times. The chain uses TRBV6-1 and TRBJ2-2, with 7 bases matching TRBD1. The V gene end was trimmed by 6 bases and the J gene end by 10 bases; junction bases not matched to a gene: 11. This CDR3 is 14 amino acids long. Germline V gives CDR1 MNHNS, CDR2 SASEGT. CDR3: CASSAMDRRPELFF. CDR3 DNA sequence: TGTGCCAGCAGCGCTATGGACAGGCGCCCGGAGCTGTTTTTT.

The CDR3 region is CAIQGLGYTF. DNA for the CDR3: TGTGCCATCCAAGGACTAGGCTACACCTTC. The genes are TRBV10-3 and TRBJ1-2; D is unclear. V was clipped by 8 bases and J by 8 bases, with 9 bases between them. This CDR3 spans 10 amino acids. CDR1 and CDR2 (germline): ENHRY, SYGVKD.

This clonotype was found a few times. The chain employs TRBV7-6 and TRBJ2-3; 13 bases line up with TRBD2. V was pared by 5 bases and J by 9 bases, with 5 bases of the junction left unmatched. The germline V gene has CDR1 SGHVS and CDR2 FNYEAQ. This CDR3 is 14 amino acids long. The CDR3 is CASSILAGGVTQYF. The CDR3 DNA reads as TGTGCCAGCAGCATACTAGCGGGAGGGGTGACGCAGTATTTT.

The V call is TRBV2, the J call TRBJ1-1; D is unclear. The germline V and J ends were trimmed by 7 bases and 2 bases, with 8 bases remaining between them. The CDR3 loop spans 12 amino acids. Germline V gene sequence: CDR1 SNHLY, CDR2 FYNNEI. The CDR3 here is CASNPLNTEAFF. CDR3 coding DNA: TGTGCCAGCAACCCGTTAAACACTGAAGCTTTCTTT.

As concerns this clonotype: At one of its ends the junction is not consistent with the germline gene, which may arise from a read error. Here the CDR3 DNA reads TGTGCCATCAGCTTACGACGGGACAGCGGGAGGGCAGATACGCAGTATTTT. Its translation is CAISLRRDSGRADTQYF. The chain has TRBV7-2 and TRBJ2-3, with 10 bases identical to TRBD2. This CDR3 region has 17 residues. Germline CDR1 SGHTA, CDR2 FQGNSA.

Here the CDR3 reads CSVGQGLAGNTGELFF. The CDR3 nucleotides read TGCAGCGTTGGCCAGGGACTAGCGGGCAACACCGGGGAGCTGTTTTTT. V is TRBV29-1 and J is TRBJ2-2, with 12 bases fitting TRBD2. J gave up 2 bases and V 4 bases, and 5 bases lay outside the gene matches. In germline, CDR1 is SQVTM, CDR2 ANQGSEA. This CDR3 is built from 16 residues.

This chain links TRBV29-1 with TRBJ2-1, with D perhaps TRBD1 or TRBD2 (6 bases each). Germline assignment: CDR1 SQVTM and CDR2 ANQGSEA. Trimming pared 2 bases from V and 7 bases from J, leaving 18 bases between. The CDR3 has 15 residues. The CDR3 coding sequence is TGCAGCGTTGAACGGCCGGGGGCTGGGGGTAATGAGCAGTTCTTC. The encoded protein is CSVERPGAGGNEQFF.

This clonotype was seen more than once but under ten times. The J gene is TRBJ2-2, the V gene TRBV4-1; TRBD1 aligns across 12 bases. V dropped 3 bases and J dropped 7; count of bases not matched to a gene: 9. Germline CDR1 reads MGHRA; CDR2 reads YSYEKL. The CDR3 is made up of 17 amino acids. CDR3 DNA sequence: TGCGCCAGCAGCCATCCGGGACAGGGGGCAAATGGCGGGGAGCTGTTTTTT. Its translation: CASSHPGQGANGGELFF.

This clonotype was detected only once. A much larger clone differs by one base, so this may be a read error. V and J are TRBV10-3 and TRBJ2-5; maybe TRBD2 (5 bases). The CDR3 spans 16 residues. Germline V lookup: CDR1 ENHRY, CDR2 SYGVKD. V lost 5 bases and J 2 bases, leaving 18 bases between the germline ends. CDR3 protein: CAISPRRGATQETQYF. For the CDR3, the DNA is TGTGCCATCAGTCCCCGACGGGGTGCTACACAAGAGACCCAGTACTTC.

The chain combines TRBV7-2 with TRBJ2-7, with 11 bases fitting TRBD1. Germline CDR1 is SGHTA and CDR2 is FQGNSA. This CDR3 spans 13 amino acids. Unmatched junction bases numbered 2, after V lost 4 bases and J lost 6 bases. DNA of the CDR3: TGTGCCAGCAGCTGGACAGGGGGCGCCGAGCAGTACTTC. This codes for CASSWTGGAEQYF. The full variable domain, with the rest looked up from reference TRBV7-2 and TRBJ2-7, is GAGVSQSPSNKVTEKGKDVELRCDPISGHTALYWYRQSLGQGLEFLIYFQGNSAPDKSGLPSDRFSAERTGGSVSTLTIQRTQQEDSAVYLCASSWTGGAEQYFGPGTRLTVT.

This clonotype was counted only a few times. The rearrangement links TRBV27 to TRBJ2-7, with 9 bases fitting TRBD2. J lost 4 bases, V lost 6 bases, and 10 bases had no gene match. This CDR3 has 15 residues. The germline gives CDR1 MNHEY, CDR2 SMNVEV (reference sequence). The CDR3 DNA follows: TGTGCCAGCAGCTTAAGGGGACTAGCTAGGTACGAGCAGTACTTC. Protein: CASSLRGLARYEQYF.

The chain uses TRBV10-3 and TRBJ2-1; 11 nucleotides line up with TRBD2. J gave up 9 bases and V 5 bases, and 6 bases lay outside the gene matches. The CDR3 spans 14 residues. The germline gives CDR1 ENHRY, CDR2 SYGVKD. The CDR3 region is CAISPGLAVGEQFF. CDR3 sequence (DNA): TGTGCCATCAGTCCGGGACTAGCGGTAGGTGAGCAGTTCTTC.

This clonotype was seen many times. This sequence joins TRBV6-5 and TRBJ1-1; D perhaps matches TRBD1 (6 bases). Trimming took 0 bases from V and 1 from J, leaving 15 bases between them. The CDR3 has 17 amino acids. Per germline, CDR1 MNHEY and CDR2 SVGAGI. Here the CDR3 DNA reads TGTGCCAGCAGTTACTCGAGTAGAAGGGGGAAGAACACTGAAGCTTTCTTT. Translation gives CASSYSSRRGKNTEAFF.

CDR3 loop: CASSLAGGGRSGYGYTF. CDR3 sequence (DNA): TGCGCCAGCAGCTTGGCGGGAGGGGGCAGGTCCGGCTATGGCTACACCTTC. The chain employs TRBV5-1 and TRBJ1-2, with TRBD1 matching 7 bases. Germline CDR1 SGHRS, CDR2 YFSETQ. The CDR3 covers 17 residues. V trimming: 0 bases; J trimming: 4 bases; junction bases outside the gene matches: 12.

The chain's CDR3 is CASNPTGKSYEQYF. In nucleotides, the CDR3 is TGTGCCAGCAACCCGACAGGGAAGTCCTACGAGCAGTACTTC. J is TRBJ2-7 and V is TRBV6-1; 7 bases fit TRBD1. The length of the CDR3 is 14 residues. J lost 1 base, V lost 7 bases, and 7 bases had no gene match. Germline CDR1 is MNHNS and CDR2 is SASEGT.

V is TRBV4-1 and J is TRBJ1-5; D is unresolved. The V end was cut by 0 bases, the J end by 0 bases, with 15 bases between. CDR3 length: 18 amino acids. CDR1 and CDR2 (germline): MGHRA, YSYEKL. The CDR3 is CASSQEMYPVYSNQPQHF. The CDR3 DNA follows: TGCGCCAGCAGCCAAGAAATGTATCCTGTCTATAGCAATCAGCCCCAGCATTTT.

The genes are TRBV18 and TRBJ2-5; D is undetermined. The germline CDR1 and CDR2 sequences are KGHSH and LQKENI. This CDR3 is 15 amino acids long. Trimming stripped 1 base from V and 3 bases from J, with 12 bases between. CDR3: CASSPQGLPKETQYF. DNA of the CDR3: TGTGCCAGCTCACCACAAGGCCTACCAAAAGAGACCCAGTACTTC.

As to this clonotype: Lacking the conserved final phenylalanine or tryptophan, this CDR3 likely reflects a read error. The DNA is left out, because the CDR3 cannot be placed on it with certainty; the CDR3 is given as TCRdb lists it. The chain is built from TRBV15 and TRBJ2-2. Germline V lookup: CDR1 LNHNV, CDR2 YYDKDF (reference sequence). Ends included, the CDR3 has 10 residues. This CDR3 is CATSREPVSS.

This clonotype was seen many times. The V gene is TRBV9, the J gene TRBJ1-1; weak D call: TRBD1 (5 bases). The CDR3 extends over 15 amino acids. From germline, CDR1 is SGDLS and CDR2 YYNGEE. V was shortened by 4 bases and J by 0 bases, with 13 bases between the two germline ends. CDR3 amino acids: CASSPMGGMNTEAFF. CDR3 in DNA: TGTGCCAGCAGCCCCATGGGGGGAATGAACACTGAAGCTTTCTTT.

This chain joins TRBV2 and TRBJ1-2; D is possibly TRBD1 (5 bases). V was pared by 7 bases and J by 3 bases, with 15 bases between. Per germline, CDR1 SNHLY and CDR2 FYNNEI. The CDR3 sequence is 14 residues long. CDR3: CASTKGSADYGYTF. For the CDR3, the DNA is TGTGCCAGCACTAAGGGGTCCGCGGACTATGGCTACACCTTC.